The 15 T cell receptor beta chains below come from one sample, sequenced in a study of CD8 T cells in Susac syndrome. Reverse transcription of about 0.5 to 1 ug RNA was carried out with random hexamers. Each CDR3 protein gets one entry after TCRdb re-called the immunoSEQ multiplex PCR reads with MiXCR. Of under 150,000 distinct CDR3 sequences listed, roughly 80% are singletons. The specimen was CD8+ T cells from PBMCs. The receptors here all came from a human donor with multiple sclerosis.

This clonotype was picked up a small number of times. Here the CDR3 reads CASYRLTGNSYEQYF. CDR3 nucleotides: TGTGCCAGCTACAGACTGACAGGGAACTCTTACGAGCAGTACTTC. The rearrangement links TRBV2 to TRBJ2-7, with 7 bases identical to TRBD1. The CDR3 sequence is 15 residues long. Germline trimming cut 8 bases from V and 4 bases from J; bases unmatched to any gene: 14. Germline CDR1 is SNHLY and CDR2 is FYNNEI.

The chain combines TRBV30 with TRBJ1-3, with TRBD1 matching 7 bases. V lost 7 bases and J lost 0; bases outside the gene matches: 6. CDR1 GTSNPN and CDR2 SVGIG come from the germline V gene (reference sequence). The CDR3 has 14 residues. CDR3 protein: CAYGTVDSGNTIYF. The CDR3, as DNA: TGTGCCTACGGGACAGTAGACTCTGGAAACACCATATATTTT.

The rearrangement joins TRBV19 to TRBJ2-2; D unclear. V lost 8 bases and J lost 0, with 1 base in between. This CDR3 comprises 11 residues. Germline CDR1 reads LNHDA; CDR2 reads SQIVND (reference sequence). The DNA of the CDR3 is TGTGCCAGTGCGAACACCGGGGAGCTGTTTTTT. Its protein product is CASANTGELFF.

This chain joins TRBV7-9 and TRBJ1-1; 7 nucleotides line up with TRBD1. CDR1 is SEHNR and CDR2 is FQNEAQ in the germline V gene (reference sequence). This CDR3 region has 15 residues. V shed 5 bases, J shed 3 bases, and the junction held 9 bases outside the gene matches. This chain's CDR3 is CASSPPGGGDTEAFF. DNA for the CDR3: TGTGCCAGCAGCCCCCCAGGAGGGGGCGACACTGAAGCTTTCTTT. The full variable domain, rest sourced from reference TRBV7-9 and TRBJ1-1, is DTGVSQNPRHKITKRGQNVTFRCDPISEHNRLYWYRQTLGQGPEFLTYFQNEAQLEKSRLLSDRFSAERPKGSFSTLEIQRTEQGDSAMYLCASSPPGGGDTEAFFGQGTRLTVV.

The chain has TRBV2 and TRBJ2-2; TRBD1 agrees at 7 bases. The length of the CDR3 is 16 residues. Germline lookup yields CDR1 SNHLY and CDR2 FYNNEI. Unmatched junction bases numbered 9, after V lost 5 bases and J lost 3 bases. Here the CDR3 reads CASSQRGGRDTGELFF. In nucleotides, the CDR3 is TGTGCCAGCAGTCAAAGAGGGGGCAGGGACACCGGGGAGCTGTTTTTT. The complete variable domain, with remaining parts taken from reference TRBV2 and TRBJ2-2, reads EPEVTQTPSHQVTQMGQEVILRCVPISNHLYFYWYRQILGQKVEFLVSFYNNEISEKSEIFDDQFSVERPDGSNFTLKIRSTKLEDSAMYFCASSQRGGRDTGELFFGEGSRLTVL.

CDR3 in DNA: TGTGCCAGCAGACCGGGACTTAACGAAGAGGGAACCTACAATGAGCAGTTCTTC. The encoded protein is CASRPGLNEEGTYNEQFF. The genes are TRBV7-2 and TRBJ2-1; D possibly corresponds to TRBD2 (6 bases). The germline V and J ends were trimmed by 6 bases and 2 bases, with 23 bases remaining between them. This CDR3 comprises 18 residues. Per germline, CDR1 SGHTA and CDR2 FQGNSA.

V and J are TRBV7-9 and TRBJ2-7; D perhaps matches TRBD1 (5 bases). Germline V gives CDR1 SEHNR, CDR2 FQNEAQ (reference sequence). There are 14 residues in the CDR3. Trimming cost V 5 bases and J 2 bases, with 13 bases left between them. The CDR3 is CASSHDSFPYEQYF. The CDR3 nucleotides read TGTGCCAGCAGCCACGACAGTTTCCCCTACGAGCAGTACTTC.

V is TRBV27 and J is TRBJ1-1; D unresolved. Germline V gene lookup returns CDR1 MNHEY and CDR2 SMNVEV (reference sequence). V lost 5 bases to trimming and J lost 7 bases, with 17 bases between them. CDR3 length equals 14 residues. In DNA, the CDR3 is TGTGCCAGCAGTCCTGGACGGAGTGGAGGTGAAGCTTTCTTT. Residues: CASSPGRSGGEAFF.

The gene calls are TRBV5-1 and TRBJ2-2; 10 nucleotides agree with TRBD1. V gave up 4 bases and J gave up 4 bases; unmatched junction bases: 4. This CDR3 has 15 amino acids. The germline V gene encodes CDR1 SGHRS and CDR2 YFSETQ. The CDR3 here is CASSGGTGATGELFF. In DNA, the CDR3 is TGCGCCAGCAGCGGCGGGACAGGGGCCACCGGGGAGCTGTTTTTT. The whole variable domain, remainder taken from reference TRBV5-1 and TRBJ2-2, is KAGVTQTPRYLIKTRGQQVTLSCSPISGHRSVSWYQQTPGQGLQFLFEYFSETQRNKGNFPGRFSGRQFSNSRSEMNVSTLELGDSALYLCASSGGTGATGELFFGEGSRLTVL.

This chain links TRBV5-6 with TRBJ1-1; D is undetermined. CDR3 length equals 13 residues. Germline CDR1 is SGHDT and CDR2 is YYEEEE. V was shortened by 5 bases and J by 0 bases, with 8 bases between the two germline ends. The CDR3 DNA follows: TGTGCCAGCAGTCGCGACTTGAACACTGAAGCTTTCTTT. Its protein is CASSRDLNTEAFF.

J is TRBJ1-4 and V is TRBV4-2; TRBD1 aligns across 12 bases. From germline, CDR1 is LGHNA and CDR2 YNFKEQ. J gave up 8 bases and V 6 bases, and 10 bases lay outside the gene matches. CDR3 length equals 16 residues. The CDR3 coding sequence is TGTGCCAGCAGGCTGGGACAGGGGGCCCGGAAGGAAAAACTGTTTTTT. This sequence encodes CASRLGQGARKEKLFF.

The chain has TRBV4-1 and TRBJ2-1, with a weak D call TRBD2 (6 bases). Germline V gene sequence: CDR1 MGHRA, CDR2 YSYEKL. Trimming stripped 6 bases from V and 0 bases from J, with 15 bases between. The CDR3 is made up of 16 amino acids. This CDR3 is CASRGSGVSSYNEQFF. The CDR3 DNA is TGCGCCAGCAGGGGCTCGGGGGTCAGCTCCTACAATGAGCAGTTCTTC.

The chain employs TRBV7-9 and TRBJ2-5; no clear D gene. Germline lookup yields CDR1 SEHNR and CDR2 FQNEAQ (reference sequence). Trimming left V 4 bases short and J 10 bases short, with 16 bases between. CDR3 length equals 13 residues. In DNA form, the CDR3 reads TGTGCCAGCAGCTCAGGACCCGGTTGGGACCAGTACTTC. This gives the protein CASSSGPGWDQYF. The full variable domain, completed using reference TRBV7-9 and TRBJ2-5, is DTGVSQNPRHKITKRGQNVTFRCDPISEHNRLYWYRQTLGQGPEFLTYFQNEAQLEKSRLLSDRFSAERPKGSFSTLEIQRTEQGDSAMYLCASSSGPGWDQYFGPGTRLLVL.

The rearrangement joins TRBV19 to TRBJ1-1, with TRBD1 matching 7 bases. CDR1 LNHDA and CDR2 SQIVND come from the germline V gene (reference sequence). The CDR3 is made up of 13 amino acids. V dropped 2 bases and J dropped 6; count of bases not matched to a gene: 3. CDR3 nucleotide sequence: TGTGCCAGTAGTATATGGACAGGCGCTGAAGCTTTCTTT. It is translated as CASSIWTGAEAFF.

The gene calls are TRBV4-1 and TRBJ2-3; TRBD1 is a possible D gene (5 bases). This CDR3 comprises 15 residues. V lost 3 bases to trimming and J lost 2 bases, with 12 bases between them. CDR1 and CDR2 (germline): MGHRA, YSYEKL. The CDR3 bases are TGCGCCAGCAGCCAGGGGCCAGCTAACACAGATACGCAGTATTTT. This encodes CASSQGPANTDTQYF.